This T cell receptor beta chain is drawn from a study of T cell responses to AZD1222 COVID-19 vaccine. Findings and limits, study-wide: Among those given AZD1222, only five or six were seropositive at baseline. Reportedly, close to half of spike-specific TCRs are directed against unmutated variant regions.

Germline V CDR1 and CDR2: KGHSH, LQKENI. Trimming pared 2 bases from V and 0 bases from J, leaving 5 bases between. This CDR3 has 14 amino acids. Here immunoSEQ multiplex PCR was the method, and the copy in TCRdb shows in-frame clones only, minus some. The sample has approximately 150,000 clones, around 90% seen once. A remark on this clone: No antigen is known for it. At the DNA level, this CDR3 is encoded by other sequences in the same sample as well.

The receptor's source is an adult who received the AZD1222 COVID-19 vaccine. The chain links TRBV18 to TRBJ1-3; D gene uncertain. The sequencing used peripheral blood, collected 28 days after the second AZD1222 dose. The CDR3 is CASSPRDSGNTIYF. CDR3 bases: TGTGCCAGCTCACCAAGGGACTCTGGAAACACCATATATTTT.